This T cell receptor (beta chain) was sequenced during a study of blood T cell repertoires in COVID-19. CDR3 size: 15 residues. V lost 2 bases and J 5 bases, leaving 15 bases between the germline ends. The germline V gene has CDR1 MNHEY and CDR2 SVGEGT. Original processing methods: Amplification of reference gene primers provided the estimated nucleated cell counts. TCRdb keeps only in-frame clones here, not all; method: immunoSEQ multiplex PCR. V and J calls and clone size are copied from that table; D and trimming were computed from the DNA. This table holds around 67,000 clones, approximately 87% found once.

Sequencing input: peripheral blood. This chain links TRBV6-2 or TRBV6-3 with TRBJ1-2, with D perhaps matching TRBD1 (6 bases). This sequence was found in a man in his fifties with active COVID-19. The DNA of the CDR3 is TGTGCCAGCAGTTACGGGGGCAGCGGTGGGTATGGCTACACCTTC. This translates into CASSYGGSGGYGYTF.